This T cell receptor (beta chain) was sequenced during a study of T-cell memory formation after mild COVID-19. Many counts were recorded for this clonotype. The antigen is undetermined. Germline CDR1 and CDR2: SGHTA and FQGNSA. CDR3 size: 16 residues. V lost 6 bases to trimming and J lost 6 bases; unmatched junction nucleotides: 11. Study observations and caveats: Balance between CD4 and CD8 was seen in clones contracting day 15 to 85, and a CD4+ lean was seen in later expanders.

TCRdb independently ran MiXCR on the 5' RACE reads; one entry per CDR3 protein. The sample lists 450,000 to 650,000 distinct CDR3 sequences, about a sixth occurring once. The chain employs TRBV7-2 and TRBJ2-2; 9 nucleotides line up with TRBD2. The material sequenced was PBMCs or a T cell subset sorted from them (not recorded which). The sequence was collected from an adult woman who had mild COVID-19 (a few samples of this study predate the infection). Cell type and time point are not known. The CDR3 spells CASRKNGGRGAGELFF. Here the CDR3 DNA reads TGTGCCAGCAGGAAAAATGGCGGGAGGGGGGCCGGGGAGCTGTTTTTT. Complete variable domain (other parts from reference TRBV7-2 and TRBJ2-2): GAGVSQSPSNKVTEKGKDVELRCDPISGHTALYWYRQSLGQGLEFLIYFQGNSAPDKSGLPSDRFSAERTGGSVSTLTIQRTQQEDSAVYLCASRKNGGRGAGELFFGEGSRLTVL.